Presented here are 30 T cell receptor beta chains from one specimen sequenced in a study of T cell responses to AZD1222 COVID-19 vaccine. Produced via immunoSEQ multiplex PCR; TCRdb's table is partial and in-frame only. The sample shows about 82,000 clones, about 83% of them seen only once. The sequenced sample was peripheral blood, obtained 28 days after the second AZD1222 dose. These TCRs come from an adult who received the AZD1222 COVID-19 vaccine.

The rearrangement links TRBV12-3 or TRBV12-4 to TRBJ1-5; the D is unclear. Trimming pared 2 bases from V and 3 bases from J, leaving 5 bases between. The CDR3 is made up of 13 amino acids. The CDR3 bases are TGTGCCAGCAGTTTAATGTACAATCAGCCCCAGCATTTT. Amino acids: CASSLMYNQPQHF.

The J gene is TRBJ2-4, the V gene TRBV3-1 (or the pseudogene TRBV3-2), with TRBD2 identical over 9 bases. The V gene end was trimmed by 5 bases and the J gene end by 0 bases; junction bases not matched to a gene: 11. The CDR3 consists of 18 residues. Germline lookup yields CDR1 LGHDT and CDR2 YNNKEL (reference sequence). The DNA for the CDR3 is TGTGCCAGCAGCTCCCGCCCGAGCGGGAGGACAGCCAAAAACATTCAGTACTTC. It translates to CASSSRPSGRTAKNIQYF.

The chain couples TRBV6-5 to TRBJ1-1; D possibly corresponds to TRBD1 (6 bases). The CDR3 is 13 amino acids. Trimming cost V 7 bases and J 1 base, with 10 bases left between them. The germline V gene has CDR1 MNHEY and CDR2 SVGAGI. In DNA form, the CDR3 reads TGTGCCAGCACTAGGACAGCGAACACTGAAGCTTTCTTT. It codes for CASTRTANTEAFF.

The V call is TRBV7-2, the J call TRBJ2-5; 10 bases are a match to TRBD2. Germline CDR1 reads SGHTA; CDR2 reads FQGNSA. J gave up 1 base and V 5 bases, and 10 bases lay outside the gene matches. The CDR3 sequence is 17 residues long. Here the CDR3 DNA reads TGTGCCAGCAGCCTTCGCTCTAGCGGGGGAATCCAAGAGACCCAGTACTTC. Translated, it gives CASSLRSSGGIQETQYF.

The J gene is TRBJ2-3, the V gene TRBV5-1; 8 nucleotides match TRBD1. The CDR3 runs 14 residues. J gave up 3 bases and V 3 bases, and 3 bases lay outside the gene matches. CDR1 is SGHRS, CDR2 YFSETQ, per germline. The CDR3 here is CASSSGQDTDTQYF. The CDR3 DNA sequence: TGCGCCAGCAGCTCGGGACAGGATACAGATACGCAGTATTTT.

The CDR3, as DNA: TGTGCCAGCAGTTACCGGCCTAGCGGAACCTACGAGCAGTACTTC. It specifies CASSYRPSGTYEQYF. The V gene is TRBV6-5, the J gene TRBJ2-7; TRBD2 matches at 7 bases. The CDR3 length is 15 residues. CDR1 MNHEY and CDR2 SVGAGI come from the germline V gene. Trimming took 2 bases from V and 2 from J; bases not matched to a gene: 6.

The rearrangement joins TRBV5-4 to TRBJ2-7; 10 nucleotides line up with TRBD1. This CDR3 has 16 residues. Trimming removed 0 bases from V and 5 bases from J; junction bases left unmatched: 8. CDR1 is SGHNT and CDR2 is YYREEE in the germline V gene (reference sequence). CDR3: CASSLDLDRGTHEQYF. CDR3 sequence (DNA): TGTGCCAGCAGCTTGGACCTGGACAGGGGGACCCACGAGCAGTACTTC.

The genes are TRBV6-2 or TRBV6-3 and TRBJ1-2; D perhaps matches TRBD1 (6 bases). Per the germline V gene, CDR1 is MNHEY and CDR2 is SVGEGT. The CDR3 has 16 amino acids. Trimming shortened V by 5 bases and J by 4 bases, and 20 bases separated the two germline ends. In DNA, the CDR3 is TGTGCCAGCAGTCCCAAGACAGGAGGGGGTCTCTATGGCTACACCTTC. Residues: CASSPKTGGGLYGYTF.

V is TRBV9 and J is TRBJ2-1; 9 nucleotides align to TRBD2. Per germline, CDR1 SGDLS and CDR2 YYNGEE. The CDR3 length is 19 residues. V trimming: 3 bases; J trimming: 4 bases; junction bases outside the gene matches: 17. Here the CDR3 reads CASSAGVGAGGHWYNEQFF. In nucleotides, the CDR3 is TGTGCCAGCAGCGCGGGGGTAGGAGCGGGAGGACATTGGTACAATGAGCAGTTCTTC.

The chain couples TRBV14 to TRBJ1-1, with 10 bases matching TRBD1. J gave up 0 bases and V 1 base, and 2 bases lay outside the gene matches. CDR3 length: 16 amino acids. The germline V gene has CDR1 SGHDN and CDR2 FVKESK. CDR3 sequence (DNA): TGTGCCAGCAGCCAAGGACAGGGGGCCTTGAACACTGAAGCTTTCTTT. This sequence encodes CASSQGQGALNTEAFF.

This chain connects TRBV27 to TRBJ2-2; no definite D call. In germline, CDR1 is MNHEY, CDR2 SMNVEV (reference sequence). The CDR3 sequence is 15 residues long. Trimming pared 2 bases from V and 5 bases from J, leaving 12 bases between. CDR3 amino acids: CASSLGQARTGELFF. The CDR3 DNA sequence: TGTGCCAGCAGTTTAGGGCAGGCCAGGACCGGGGAGCTGTTTTTT.

CDR3 protein: CASSTRGGEETQYF. In nucleotides, the CDR3 is TGTGCCAGCAGCACTAGGGGAGGGGAAGAGACCCAGTACTTC. The chain joins TRBV5-5 to TRBJ2-5, with 7 bases aligning to TRBD2. Germline CDR1 is SGHKS and CDR2 is YYEKEE (reference sequence). J lost 3 bases, V lost 4 bases, and 6 bases had no gene match. CDR3 length: 14 residues.

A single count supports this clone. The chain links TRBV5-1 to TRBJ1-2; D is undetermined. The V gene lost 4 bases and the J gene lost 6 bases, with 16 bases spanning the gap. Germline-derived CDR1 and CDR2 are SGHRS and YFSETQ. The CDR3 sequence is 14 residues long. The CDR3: CASSTRARSDGYTF. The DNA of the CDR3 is TGCGCCAGCAGCACCCGTGCACGGTCGGATGGCTACACCTTC.

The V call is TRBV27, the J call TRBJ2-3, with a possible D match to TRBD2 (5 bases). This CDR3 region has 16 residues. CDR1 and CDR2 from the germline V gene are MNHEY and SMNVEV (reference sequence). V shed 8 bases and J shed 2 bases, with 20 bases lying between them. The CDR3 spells CASQGGERIDTDTQYF. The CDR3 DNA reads TGTGCCAGCCAAGGCGGCGAGCGGATTGACACAGATACGCAGTATTTT.

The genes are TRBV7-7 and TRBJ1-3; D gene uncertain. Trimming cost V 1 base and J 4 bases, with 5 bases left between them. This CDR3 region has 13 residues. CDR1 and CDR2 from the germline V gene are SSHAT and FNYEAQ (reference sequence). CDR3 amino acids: CASSLGVGNTIYF. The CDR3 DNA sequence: TGTGCCAGCAGCTTAGGGGTAGGAAACACCATATATTTT.

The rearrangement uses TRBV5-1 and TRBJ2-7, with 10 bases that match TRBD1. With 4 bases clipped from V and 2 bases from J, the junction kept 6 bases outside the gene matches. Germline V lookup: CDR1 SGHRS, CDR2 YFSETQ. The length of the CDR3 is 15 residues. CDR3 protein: CASSGRDRGAYEQYF. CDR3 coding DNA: TGCGCCAGCAGCGGCCGGGACAGGGGTGCCTACGAGCAGTACTTC.

CDR3 bases: TGTGCCATCAGTGAGTCCCCATGGAAACAGGGTGGGGAAAATAGCAATCAGCCCCAGCATTTT. Its protein is CAISESPWKQGGENSNQPQHF. The chain uses TRBV10-3 and TRBJ1-5; D might be TRBD1 (6 bases). The CDR3 is 21 residues long. CDR1 and CDR2 from the germline V gene are ENHRY and SYGVKD. V lost 0 bases and J lost 0, with 24 bases in between.

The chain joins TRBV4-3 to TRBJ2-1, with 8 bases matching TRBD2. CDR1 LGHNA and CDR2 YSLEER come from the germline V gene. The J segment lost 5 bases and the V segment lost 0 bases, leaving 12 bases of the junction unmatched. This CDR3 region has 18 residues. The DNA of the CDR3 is TGCGCCAGCAGCCAAGAGTTAGCGGGGCTAGGGGTGGACAATGAGCAGTTCTTC. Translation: CASSQELAGLGVDNEQFF.

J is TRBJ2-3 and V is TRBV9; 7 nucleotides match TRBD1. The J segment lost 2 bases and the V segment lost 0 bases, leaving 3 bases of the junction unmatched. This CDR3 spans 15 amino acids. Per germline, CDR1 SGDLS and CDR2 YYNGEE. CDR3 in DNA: TGTGCCAGCAGCGTAGGGACAGGACCCACAGATACGCAGTATTTT. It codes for CASSVGTGPTDTQYF.

The CDR3 spells CASSSRTSGRAYEQYF. The CDR3 nucleotides are TGTGCCAGCAGCTCTCGGACTAGCGGGAGGGCCTACGAGCAGTACTTC. The genes are TRBV7-6 and TRBJ2-7, with 15 positions matching TRBD2. CDR3 length equals 16 residues. CDR1 is SGHVS and CDR2 is FNYEAQ in the germline V gene. V shed 4 bases, J shed 2 bases, and the junction held 3 bases outside the gene matches.

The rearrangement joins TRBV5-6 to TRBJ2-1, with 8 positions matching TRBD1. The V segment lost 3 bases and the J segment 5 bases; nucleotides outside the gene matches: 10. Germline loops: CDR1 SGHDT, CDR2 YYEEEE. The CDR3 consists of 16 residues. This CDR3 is CASSWVDREFNNEQFF. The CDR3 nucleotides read TGTGCCAGCAGCTGGGTGGACAGGGAGTTTAACAATGAGCAGTTCTTC.

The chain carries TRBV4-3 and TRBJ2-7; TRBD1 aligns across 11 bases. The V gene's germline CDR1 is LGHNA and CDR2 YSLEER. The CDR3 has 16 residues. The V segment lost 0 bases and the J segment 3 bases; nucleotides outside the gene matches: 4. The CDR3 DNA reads TGCGCCAGCAGCCAAGATCCCGGGACAGGGGGCTACGAGCAGTACTTC. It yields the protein CASSQDPGTGGYEQYF.

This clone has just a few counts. The CDR3 is CASSPGVGVGGYTF. DNA of the CDR3: TGTGCCAGCAGCCCAGGCGTCGGGGTTGGTGGCTACACCTTC. The chain recombines TRBV7-2 with TRBJ1-2; no clear D. CDR1 and CDR2 (germline): SGHTA, FQGNSA. The CDR3 runs 14 residues. V was clipped by 5 bases and J by 7 bases, with 17 bases between them.

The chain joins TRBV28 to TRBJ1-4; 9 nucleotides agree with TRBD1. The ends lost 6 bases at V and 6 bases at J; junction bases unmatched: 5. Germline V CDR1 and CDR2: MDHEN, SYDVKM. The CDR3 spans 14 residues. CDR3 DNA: TGTGCCAGCAGCCGGGACAGGGTAGATGAAAAACTGTTTTTT. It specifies CASSRDRVDEKLFF.

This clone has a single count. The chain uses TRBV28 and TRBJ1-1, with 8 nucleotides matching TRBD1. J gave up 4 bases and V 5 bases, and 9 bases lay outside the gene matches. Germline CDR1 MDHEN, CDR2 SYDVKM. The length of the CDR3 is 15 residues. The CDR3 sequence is CASSPSGQGSTEAFF. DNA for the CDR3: TGTGCCAGCAGTCCATCAGGACAGGGCAGCACTGAAGCTTTCTTT.

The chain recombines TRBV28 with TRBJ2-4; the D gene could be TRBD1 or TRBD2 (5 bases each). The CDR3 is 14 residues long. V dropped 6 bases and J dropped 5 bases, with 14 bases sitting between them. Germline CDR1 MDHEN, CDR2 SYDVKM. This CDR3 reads CASSRPGAQNIQYF. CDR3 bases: TGTGCCAGCAGCCGACCCGGGGCTCAAAACATTCAGTACTTC.

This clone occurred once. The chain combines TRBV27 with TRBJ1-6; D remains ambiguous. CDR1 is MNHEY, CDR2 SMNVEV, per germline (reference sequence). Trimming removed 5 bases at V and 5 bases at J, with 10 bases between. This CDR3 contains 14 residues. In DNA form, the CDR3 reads TGTGCCAGCAGTAGGGCGGACCATAATTCACCCCTCCACTTT. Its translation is CASSRADHNSPLHF.

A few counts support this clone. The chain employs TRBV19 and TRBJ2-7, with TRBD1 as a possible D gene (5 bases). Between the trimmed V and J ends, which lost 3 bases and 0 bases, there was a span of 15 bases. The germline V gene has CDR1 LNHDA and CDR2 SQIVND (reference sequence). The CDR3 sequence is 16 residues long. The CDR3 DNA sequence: TGTGCCAGTAGTATTTTTAGTCAGGGAAACTCCTACGAGCAGTACTTC. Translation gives CASSIFSQGNSYEQYF.

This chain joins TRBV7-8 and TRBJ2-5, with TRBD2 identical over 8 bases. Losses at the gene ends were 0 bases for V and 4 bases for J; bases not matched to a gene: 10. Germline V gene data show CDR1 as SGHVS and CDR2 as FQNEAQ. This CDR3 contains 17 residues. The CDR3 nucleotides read TGTGCCAGCAGCTTAGCTGGGAGCGGGAGTTCGTTAGAGACCCAGTACTTC. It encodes CASSLAGSGSSLETQYF.

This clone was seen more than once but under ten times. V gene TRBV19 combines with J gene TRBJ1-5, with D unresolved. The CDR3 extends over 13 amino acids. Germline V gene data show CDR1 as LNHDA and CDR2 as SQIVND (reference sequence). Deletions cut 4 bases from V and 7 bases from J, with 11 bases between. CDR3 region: CASSKQDGQPQHF. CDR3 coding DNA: TGTGCCAGTAGTAAACAAGATGGACAGCCCCAGCATTTT.